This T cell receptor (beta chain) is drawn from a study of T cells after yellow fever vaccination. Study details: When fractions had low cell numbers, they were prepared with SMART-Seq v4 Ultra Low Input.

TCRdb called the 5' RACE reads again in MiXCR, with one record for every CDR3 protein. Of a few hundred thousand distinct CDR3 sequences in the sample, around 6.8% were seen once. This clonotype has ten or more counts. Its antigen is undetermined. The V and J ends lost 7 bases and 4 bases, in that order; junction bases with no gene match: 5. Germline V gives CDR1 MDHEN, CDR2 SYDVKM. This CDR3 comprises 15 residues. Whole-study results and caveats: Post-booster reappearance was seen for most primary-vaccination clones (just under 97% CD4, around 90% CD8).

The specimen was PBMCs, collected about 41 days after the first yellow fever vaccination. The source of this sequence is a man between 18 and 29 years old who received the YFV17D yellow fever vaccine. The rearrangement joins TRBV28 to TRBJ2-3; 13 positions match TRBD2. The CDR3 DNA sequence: TGTGCCAGCACCGGGACTAGCGGGGTCGCAGATACGCAGTATTTT. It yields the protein CASTGTSGVADTQYF.